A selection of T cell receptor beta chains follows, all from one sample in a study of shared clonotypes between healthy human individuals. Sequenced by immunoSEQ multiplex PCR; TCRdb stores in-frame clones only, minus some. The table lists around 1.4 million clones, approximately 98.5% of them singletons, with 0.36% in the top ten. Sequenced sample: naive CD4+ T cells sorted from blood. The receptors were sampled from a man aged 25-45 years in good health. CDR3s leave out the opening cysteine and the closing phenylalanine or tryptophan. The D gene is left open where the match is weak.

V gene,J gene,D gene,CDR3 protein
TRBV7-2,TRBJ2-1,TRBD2,ASSFWRGGYNEQF
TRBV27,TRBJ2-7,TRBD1,ASSWDRSLTEQY
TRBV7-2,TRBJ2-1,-,ASSLVLADRAF
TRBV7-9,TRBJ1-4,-,ASSRGTENEKLF
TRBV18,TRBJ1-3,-,ASSLNSNSGNTIY
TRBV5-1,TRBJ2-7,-,ASSIGLDYEQY
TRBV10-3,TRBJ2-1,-,AISERLGAGGNEQF
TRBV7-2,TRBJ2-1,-,ASSLVASLDNEQF
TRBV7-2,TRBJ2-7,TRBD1,ASSLDRGLPYEQY
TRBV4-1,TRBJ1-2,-,ASSRRLQSSNYGYT
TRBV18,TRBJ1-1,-,ASSPKANTEAF
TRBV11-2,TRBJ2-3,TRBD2,ASSLTVTSGRTDTQY
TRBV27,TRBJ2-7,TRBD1,ASSDDRVYEQY
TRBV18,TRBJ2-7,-,ASSPTQSSYEQY
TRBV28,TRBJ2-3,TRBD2,ASSRRTSESTDTQY
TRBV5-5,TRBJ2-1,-,ASSLASGSYNEQF
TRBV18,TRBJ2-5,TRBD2,ASSPLPHRAGGNQETQY
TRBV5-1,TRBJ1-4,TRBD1,ASSFQGQGNEKLF
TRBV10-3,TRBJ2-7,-,AISESRGTPNYEQY
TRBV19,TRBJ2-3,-,ASSIVREKGTQY
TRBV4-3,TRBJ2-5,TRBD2,ASSPTWGGLGETQY
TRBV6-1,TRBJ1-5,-,ASSDPGFYSNQPQH
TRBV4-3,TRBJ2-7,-,ASSQDLSPLGYEQY
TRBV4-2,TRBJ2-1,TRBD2,ASSETKIGLAGYNEQF
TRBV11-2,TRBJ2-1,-,ASSLVGGTYNEQF
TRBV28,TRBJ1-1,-,ASRKPTGAGQGAF
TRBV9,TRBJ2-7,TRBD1,ASSVSGTGGYEQY
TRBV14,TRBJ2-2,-,ASSHRVTGELF
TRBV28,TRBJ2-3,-,ASSLSTDTQY
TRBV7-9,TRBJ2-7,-,ASSSQDMFSYEQY
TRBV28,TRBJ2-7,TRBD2,ASRRTPGTSLYEQY
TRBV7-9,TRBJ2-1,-,ASSWEATSYNEQF
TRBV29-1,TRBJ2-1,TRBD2,SVFGLAGGPKGYNEQF
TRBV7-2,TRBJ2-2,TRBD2,ASSLQTGGPGGELF
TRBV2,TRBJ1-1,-,ASTREWGEAF
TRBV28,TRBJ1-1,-,ASSLGLLTEAF
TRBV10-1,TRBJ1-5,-,ANPDQTRNSNQPQH
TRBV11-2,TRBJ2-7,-,ASSLRGYEQY
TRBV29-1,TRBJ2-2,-,SVEANTGELF
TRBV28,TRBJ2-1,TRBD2,ASSSGGNEQF